The source of this T cell receptor beta chain is a study of regulatory T cells in long-lasting Graves disease. This clonotype was seen only a few times. This CDR3 spans 16 amino acids. V lost 3 bases, J lost 4 bases, and 19 bases lay in between. Germline loops: CDR1 SGHTA, CDR2 FQGNSA. The time point is: newly diagnosed GD, antithyroid drugs for less than 3 months. RNA from PBMCs was the source of the TCR library. HTBI primers from iRepertoire and Arm-PCR of CDR3 regions yielded the TCR beta libraries. MiXCR, run by TCRdb on the multiplex PCR reads, gives a single entry per CDR3 protein. The sample lists 550,000 to 600,000 distinct CDR3 sequences; 15% to 20% were seen once. The data were also submitted as part of a second study, on T cells in Graves' hyperthyroidism and ophthalmopathy.

The clonotype originates from a man between 18 and 29 years old with Graves disease. Source: peripheral blood mononuclear cells (PBMCs), taken at new diagnosis, from a patient treated with antithyroid drugs. V is TRBV7-2 and J is TRBJ2-7; D possibly matches TRBD1 or TRBD2 (5 bases each). In DNA form, the CDR3 reads TGTGCCAGCAGCTTGGGGCGCCGGGACGGCGGTTACGAGCAGTACTTC. It specifies CASSLGRRDGGYEQYF.